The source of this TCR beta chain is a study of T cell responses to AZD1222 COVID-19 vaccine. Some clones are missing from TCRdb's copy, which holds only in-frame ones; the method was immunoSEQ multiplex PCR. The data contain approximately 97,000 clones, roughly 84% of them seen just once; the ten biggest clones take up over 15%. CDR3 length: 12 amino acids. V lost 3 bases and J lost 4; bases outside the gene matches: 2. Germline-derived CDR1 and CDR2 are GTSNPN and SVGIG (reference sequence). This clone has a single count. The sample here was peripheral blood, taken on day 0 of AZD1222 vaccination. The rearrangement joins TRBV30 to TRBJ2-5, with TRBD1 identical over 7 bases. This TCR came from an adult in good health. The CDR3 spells CAWRSGGETQYF. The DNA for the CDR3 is TGTGCCTGGAGATCAGGGGGAGAGACCCAGTACTTC.